This passage covers 4 T cell receptor beta chains from one sample sequenced in a study of cytomegalovirus exposure and HLA in healthy donors. 60 Vbeta and 13 Jbeta primers were used in PCR. Clones were sequenced by immunoSEQ multiplex PCR, and TCRdb holds only the in-frame ones, with some missing. The sample holds about 150,000 clones, around 80% seen once. Sequences were obtained from PBMCs. Receptors were obtained from a man younger than 40 in good health and CMV-seronegative.

Details on this clone: Relative to the germline gene, one junction end is altered; a read error may explain this. This chain joins TRBV7-9 and TRBJ2-7; the D gene is possibly TRBD2 (5 bases). The germline V gene has CDR1 SEHNR and CDR2 FQNEAQ (reference sequence). The CDR3 sequence is 12 residues long. The CDR3 protein is CSSSLLVYEQYF. The CDR3, as DNA: TGTTCCAGCAGCTTACTAGTGTACGAGCAGTACTTC.

The CDR3 DNA follows: TGTGCCAGCTCACCACGAGAGTCGGAAGCTTTCTTT. The encoded protein is CASSPRESEAFF. V usage is TRBV18 and J usage is TRBJ1-1; D remains ambiguous. CDR1 is KGHSH, CDR2 LQKENI, per germline. V lost 1 base and J 8 bases, leaving 8 bases between the germline ends. This CDR3 region has 12 residues.

This clone was seen a few times. This chain joins TRBV4-1 and TRBJ2-1; D is perhaps TRBD2 (5 bases). Germline V gene data show CDR1 as MGHRA and CDR2 as YSYEKL. The V gene lost 3 bases and the J gene lost 0 bases, with 12 bases spanning the gap. The CDR3 has 16 amino acids. CDR3 coding DNA: TGCGCCAGCAGCCAGGCGTTAGCGAGCTCCTACAATGAGCAGTTCTTC. It specifies CASSQALASSYNEQFF.

The V and J genes are TRBV19 and TRBJ2-1, with 7 bases matching TRBD2. This CDR3 contains 12 residues. Losses at the gene ends were 6 bases for V and 9 bases for J; bases not matched to a gene: 5. Germline CDR1 is LNHDA and CDR2 is SQIVND (reference sequence). In nucleotides, the CDR3 is TGTGCCAGTAGCCTGGGAGGGATTGAGCAGTTCTTC. Translation: CASSLGGIEQFF.